A selection of T cell receptor beta chains follows, all from one sample in a study of blood T cell repertoires in COVID-19. Using immunoSEQ multiplex PCR, the repertoire was profiled, and TCRdb retains in-frame clones only, with some absent. The top ten clones hold roughly 9.6% of a sample with 25,000 to 30,000 clones, 80% to 90% of them seen once. The sequencing input was peripheral blood. The receptor set was obtained from a human donor in a cohort sampled during active COVID-19. Both conserved end residues are part of each CDR3. The order of the fields is V gene, D gene, J gene, clone size, CDR3 protein, CDR3 DNA. D genes are given only for firm matches. Size values are once, few and many counts, or a class for expanded clones, and some rows have none.

V: TRBV5-4; D: TRBD2; J: TRBJ2-5; size: -; CDR3: CASSLAGGFQETQYF; DNA: TGTGCCAGCAGCTTGGCGGGGGGGTTCCAAGAGACCCAGTACTTC
V: TRBV28; D: -; J: TRBJ2-2; size: -; CDR3: CASRLTGTQNTGELFF; DNA: TGTGCCAGCAGACTTACCGGGACTCAGAACACCGGGGAGCTGTTTTTT
V: TRBV6-5; D: -; J: TRBJ1-1; size: once; CDR3: CASRAGSRLNTEAFF; DNA: TGTGCCAGCAGGGCCGGGAGCAGACTGAACACTGAAGCTTTCTTT
V: TRBV10-3; D: -; J: TRBJ2-4; size: -; CDR3: CAISESRNIQYF; DNA: TGTGCCATCAGTGAGTCGCGGAACATTCAGTACTTC
V: TRBV6-2/TRBV6-3; D: TRBD2; J: TRBJ2-7; size: -; CDR3: CASSFTSGGVSYEQYF; DNA: TGTGCCAGCAGTTTCACTAGCGGGGGCGTTTCCTACGAGCAGTACTTC
V: TRBV6-6; D: -; J: TRBJ2-5; size: -; CDR3: CASSLDSQETQYF; DNA: TGTGCCAGCAGCCTGGACAGCCAAGAGACCCAGTACTTC
V: TRBV7-9; D: -; J: TRBJ2-1; size: -; CDR3: CASSLGAGLHNEQFF; DNA: TGTGCCAGCAGCTTAGGGGCGGGCCTCCACAATGAGCAGTTCTTC
V: TRBV6-2/TRBV6-3; D: TRBD1; J: TRBJ1-5; size: -; CDR3: CASSYGQGQPQHF; DNA: TGTGCCAGCAGTTACGGACAGGGGCAGCCCCAGCATTTT
V: TRBV5-1; D: -; J: TRBJ2-5; size: -; CDR3: CASRSAAAETQYF; DNA: TGCGCCAGCAGGTCGGCCGCGGCGGAGACCCAGTACTTC
V: TRBV7-9; D: -; J: TRBJ2-3; size: -; CDR3: CARNRGLTDTQYF; DNA: TGTGCCCGTAATAGGGGTCTCACAGATACGCAGTATTTT
V: TRBV13; D: TRBD2; J: TRBJ2-3; size: -; CDR3: CASSLVGLAGVTDTQYF; DNA: TGTGCCAGCAGCTTAGTAGGTTTAGCGGGGGTTACAGATACGCAGTATTTT
V: TRBV7-6; D: -; J: TRBJ2-7; size: -; CDR3: CASSFSGIGAGEQYF; DNA: TGTGCCAGCAGTTTTAGCGGCATCGGGGCGGGGGAGCAGTACTTC
V: TRBV27; D: TRBD1; J: TRBJ1-1; size: -; CDR3: CASSPRDRGRVVNTEAFF; DNA: TGTGCCAGCAGTCCCCGGGACAGGGGGCGAGTAGTGAACACTGAAGCTTTCTTT
V: TRBV4-2; D: -; J: TRBJ2-5; size: -; CDR3: CASSRKGTGVETQYF; DNA: TGTGCCAGCAGCCGAAAGGGGACGGGGGTGGAGACCCAGTACTTC
V: TRBV5-6; D: -; J: TRBJ1-2; size: -; CDR3: CASSLGQPYGYTF; DNA: TGTGCCAGCAGCTTGGGACAGCCGTATGGCTACACCTTC
V: TRBV5-4; D: -; J: TRBJ1-1; size: -; CDR3: CASSPWGGNTEAFF; DNA: TGTGCCAGCAGCCCCTGGGGGGGGAACACTGAAGCTTTCTTT
V: TRBV5-1; D: TRBD2; J: TRBJ2-1; size: -; CDR3: CASSLAPGGHEQFF; DNA: TGCGCCAGCAGCTTGGCCCCGGGGGGTCATGAGCAGTTCTTC
V: TRBV28; D: TRBD2; J: TRBJ2-7; size: -; CDR3: CASSFSGALSYEQYF; DNA: TGTGCCAGCAGTTTCAGCGGGGCACTCTCCTACGAGCAGTACTTC
V: TRBV28; D: TRBD1; J: TRBJ1-1; size: -; CDR3: CASRTGGASNTEAFF; DNA: TGTGCCAGCAGGACAGGGGGCGCATCGAACACTGAAGCTTTCTTT
V: TRBV6-5; D: TRBD1; J: TRBJ1-2; size: -; CDR3: CASSYSEAGGYGYTF; DNA: TGTGCCAGCAGTTACTCAGAGGCAGGGGGCTATGGCTACACCTTC
V: TRBV19; D: TRBD1; J: TRBJ1-2; size: -; CDR3: CASSDTGGYGYTF; DNA: TGTGCCAGTAGCGACACAGGGGGCTATGGCTACACCTTC
V: TRBV7-2; D: -; J: TRBJ1-1; size: -; CDR3: CASSPSRQRSTEAFF; DNA: TGTGCCAGCAGCCCGTCTCGGCAGCGCTCCACTGAAGCTTTCTTT
V: TRBV4-2; D: TRBD2; J: TRBJ2-7; size: -; CDR3: CASSQEGLAGGPSYEQYF; DNA: TGTGCCAGCAGCCAAGAGGGGCTAGCGGGGGGGCCCTCCTACGAGCAGTACTTC